Listed below are T cell receptor beta chains from one sample, sequenced in a study of blood T cell repertoires in COVID-19. Profiled with immunoSEQ multiplex PCR; TCRdb holds only in-frame clones, not every one. The sample includes about 150,000 clones, around 90% seen only once; the top ten take roughly 4%. Material for sequencing was PBMCs or T cells enriched from blood (not recorded which). The receptors shown here come from a woman in her forties who had been exposed to COVID-19. The CDR3 runs from the conserved cysteine through the conserved F or W. A D gene is named only where the DNA matches it firmly. Clone size appears in some rows only: once, few, many, or a class for an expanded clone.

j_call	clone_size	d_call	v_call	cdr3_aa	cdr3_nt
TRBJ2-7	-	TRBD1	TRBV5-1	CASSFGTDSYEQYF	TGCGCCAGCAGCTTCGGGACAGACTCCTACGAGCAGTACTTC
TRBJ1-5	-	TRBD1	TRBV19	CASSTTRRDRDRPQHF	TGTGCCAGTAGCACGACGAGACGGGACAGGGATCGGCCCCAGCATTTT
TRBJ1-1	-	TRBD1	TRBV28	CASTSTGGEAFF	TGTGCCAGCACCTCGACAGGGGGGGAAGCTTTCTTT
TRBJ1-2	-	-	TRBV7-2	CASSFPDSRGYTF	TGTGCCAGCAGCTTTCCGGACAGTAGGGGCTACACCTTC
TRBJ1-2	once	TRBD1	TRBV19	CASSGQGTGRYTF	TGTGCCAGTAGCGGCCAGGGGACAGGTCGCTACACCTTC
TRBJ1-2	-	TRBD1	TRBV5-4	CASSLRGSGYTF	TGTGCCAGCAGCCTCAGGGGGAGCGGCTACACCTTC
TRBJ2-1	-	TRBD2	TRBV4-1	CASSQPTSGVNEQFF	TGCGCCAGCAGCCAACCGACTAGCGGGGTAAATGAGCAGTTCTTC
TRBJ2-7	-	-	TRBV4-3	CASSQETGGDKGYEQYF	TGCGCCAGCAGCCAAGAGACTGGGGGGGACAAAGGATACGAGCAGTACTTC
TRBJ1-2	-	-	TRBV7-9	CASSRRGYGYTF	TGTGCCAGCAGCCGGAGGGGTTATGGCTACACCTTC
TRBJ2-7	-	TRBD1	TRBV6-2/TRBV6-3	CASSYSRGQDYEQYF	TGTGCCAGCAGTTACTCGAGAGGACAGGACTACGAGCAGTACTTC
TRBJ2-2	once	TRBD1	TRBV2	CASSPGTGRTGELFF	TGTGCCAGCAGTCCCGGGACAGGGCGAACCGGGGAGCTGTTTTTT
TRBJ1-1	-	-	TRBV27	CASGYGGGTEAFF	TGTGCCAGCGGTTACGGGGGGGGCACTGAAGCTTTCTTT
TRBJ2-7	-	TRBD2	TRBV2	CASSEGAGGLKEQYF	TGTGCCAGCAGTGAAGGAGCGGGAGGGCTAAAGGAGCAGTACTTC
TRBJ1-1	-	-	TRBV7-8	CASSLEFLAGVANTEAFF	TGTGCCAGCAGCTTAGAGTTTTTGGCAGGGGTCGCGAACACTGAAGCTTTCTTT
TRBJ1-1	once	-	TRBV5-1	CASSFGVVGTEAFF	TGCGCCAGCAGCTTCGGGGTGGTTGGCACTGAAGCTTTCTTT
TRBJ2-7	-	-	TRBV10-3	CAISDGSSYEQYF	TGTGCCATCAGTGACGGGAGCTCCTACGAGCAGTACTTC
TRBJ2-7	-	TRBD2	TRBV4-1	CASSPGVAGGQDEQYF	TGCGCCAGCAGCCCCGGAGTAGCGGGAGGACAGGACGAGCAGTACTTC
TRBJ2-1	-	-	TRBV6-2/TRBV6-3	CASSYPQYEQFF	TGTGCCAGCAGTTACCCCCAGTATGAGCAGTTCTTC
TRBJ2-4	-	TRBD1	TRBV29-1	CSAEGAGGLSAKNIQYF	TGCAGCGCGGAAGGGGCAGGGGGTTTATCGGCCAAAAACATTCAGTACTTC
TRBJ1-1	-	-	TRBV15	CATSRDLYTEAFF	TGTGCCACCAGCAGAGATTTATACACTGAAGCTTTCTTT
TRBJ2-7	once	TRBD1	TRBV10-3	CAISEGTGLREQYF	TGTGCCATCAGTGAGGGGACAGGGTTAAGAGAGCAGTACTTC
TRBJ1-3	-	-	TRBV28	CASKRGGNTIYF	TGTGCCAGCAAAAGGGGTGGAAACACCATATATTTT
TRBJ2-4	-	-	TRBV7-9	CAISTGAKNIQYF	TGTGCCATCTCTACCGGGGCCAAAAACATTCAGTACTTC
TRBJ1-1	-	TRBD1	TRBV4-1	CASSQEPRQYRGKNTEAFF	TGCGCCAGCAGCCAAGAACCTAGGCAGTACAGGGGAAAGAACACTGAAGCTTTCTTT
TRBJ1-1	-	TRBD1	TRBV6-5	CASSNGRGRWTEAFF	TGTGCCAGCTCGAATGGCAGGGGGAGATGGACTGAAGCTTTCTTT
TRBJ2-3	-	TRBD2	TRBV3-1/TRBV3-2	CASTSFLAGGPRSDTQYF	TGTGCCAGCACCTCATTTCTAGCGGGGGGCCCTCGATCAGATACGCAGTATTTT
TRBJ2-7	-	TRBD2	TRBV6-5	CASRLAGVYEQYF	TGTGCCAGCAGACTAGCGGGAGTATACGAGCAGTACTTC
TRBJ1-5	once	-	TRBV6-2/TRBV6-3	CASSYSLVSQPQHF	TGTGCCAGCAGTTACTCCCTTGTTTCTCAGCCCCAGCATTTT
TRBJ2-7	-	TRBD1	TRBV28	CASSPGDRPYEQYF	TGTGCCAGCAGTCCGGGGGACAGGCCCTACGAGCAGTACTTC
TRBJ1-1	-	-	TRBV25-1	CASMGQMNTEAFF	TGTGCCAGCATGGGGCAGATGAACACTGAAGCTTTCTTT
TRBJ2-2	-	-	TRBV7-3	CASSSTIGGYTGELFF	TGTGCCAGCAGCTCCACCATAGGGGGATACACCGGGGAGCTGTTTTTT
TRBJ2-7	-	-	TRBV9	CASSGLGSEQYF	TGTGCCAGCAGCGGCCTTGGTAGCGAGCAGTACTTC
TRBJ2-7	-	-	TRBV6-1	CASSEGGQTYEQYF	TGTGCCAGCAGTGAAGGGGGACAAACCTACGAGCAGTACTTC
TRBJ2-7	-	-	TRBV6-2/TRBV6-3	CASSYVGGPTYEQYF	TGTGCCAGCAGTTACGTCGGGGGGCCAACCTACGAGCAGTACTTC
TRBJ1-2	once	-	TRBV5-1	CASSLGDNYYGYTF	TGCGCCAGCAGCTTGGGGGACAATTACTATGGCTACACCTTC
TRBJ1-4	-	-	TRBV14	CASSPTSGFHEKLFF	TGTGCCAGCAGTCCAACTTCAGGTTTCCATGAAAAACTGTTTTTT
TRBJ2-7	-	-	TRBV27	CASSFGGDSYEQYF	TGTGCCAGCAGTTTTGGCGGGGACTCCTACGAGCAGTACTTC
TRBJ1-5	-	-	TRBV2	CASTRSNQPQHF	TGTGCCAGCACGAGGAGCAATCAGCCCCAGCATTTT
TRBJ2-7	-	-	TRBV11-2	CASSNWDTGEYF	TGTGCCAGCAGCAACTGGGACACCGGGGAGTACTTC
TRBJ2-3	-	TRBD2	TRBV2	CASKGGLAGGDTQYF	TGTGCCAGCAAAGGGGGACTAGCGGGTGGAGATACGCAGTATTTT
TRBJ2-7	-	TRBD1	TRBV4-1	CASSQEGTGVTYEQYF	TGCGCCAGCAGCCAAGAGGGGACAGGGGTAACCTACGAGCAGTACTTC
TRBJ1-5	-	TRBD1	TRBV4-3	CASSQTPATGGEPQHF	TGCGCCAGCAGCCAAACACCAGCGACAGGGGGCGAACCCCAGCATTTT
TRBJ1-2	-	-	TRBV7-6	CASSPPEGGGYTF	TGTGCCAGCAGCCCCCCCGAAGGGGGTGGCTACACCTTC
TRBJ2-5	-	-	TRBV6-6	CASSGGGGAREETQYF	TGTGCCAGCAGTGGTGGAGGGGGGGCTCGGGAGGAGACCCAGTACTTC
TRBJ2-2	medium-sized	-	TRBV2	CATGSGLKAPGELFF	TGTGCCACAGGAAGTGGCCTCAAGGCACCCGGGGAGCTGTTTTTT
TRBJ2-7	-	TRBD2	TRBV11-2	CASSGGLAGGGSYEQYF	TGTGCCAGCAGCGGGGGACTAGCGGGAGGTGGGTCCTACGAGCAGTACTTC
TRBJ2-7	-	TRBD2	TRBV12-3/TRBV12-4	CASAGGWEQYF	TGTGCCAGCGCGGGGGGATGGGAGCAGTACTTC
TRBJ2-1	-	TRBD2	TRBV4-3	CASSHALAGGNEQFF	TGCGCCAGCAGCCATGCACTAGCGGGAGGGAATGAGCAGTTCTTC
TRBJ2-2	-	-	TRBV6-1	CASSELAKTGELFF	TGTGCCAGCAGTGAACTAGCGAAAACCGGGGAGCTGTTTTTT
TRBJ1-2	few	-	TRBV2	CATGAVQNYGYTF	TGTGCGACAGGTGCAGTTCAGAACTATGGCTACACCTTC